The 20 T cell receptor beta chains presented below share a single source sample, sequenced in a study of T cell repertoires in ileal Crohn's disease. The time point is: neoterminal ileum biopsy at postoperative endoscopy, about 6 months after surgery. Some clones are missing from TCRdb's copy, which holds only in-frame ones; the method was immunoSEQ multiplex PCR. The sample includes about 2,700 clones, 60% to 80% of them seen just once. Material for sequencing was ileal tissue. The receptors originated from an adult with Crohn's disease.

This CDR3 reads CASSPQLTGEQYF. As DNA, the CDR3 is TGTGCCAGCAGTCCCCAACTCACGGGGGAGCAGTACTTC. The chain links TRBV28 to TRBJ2-7; maybe TRBD2 (5 bases). Germline CDR1 and CDR2: MDHEN and SYDVKM. Between the trimmed V and J ends, which lost 5 bases and 7 bases, there was a span of 15 bases. The CDR3 spans 13 residues. Complete variable domain (other parts from reference TRBV28 and TRBJ2-7): DVKVTQSSRYLVKRTGEKVFLECVQDMDHENMFWYRQDPGLGLRLIYFSYDVKMKEKGDIPEGYSVSREKKERFSLILESASTNQTSMYLCASSPQLTGEQYFGPGTRLTVT.

The gene calls are TRBV5-1 and TRBJ2-5; 11 bases are shared with TRBD1. The CDR3 runs to 14 residues. V lost 4 bases, J lost 7 bases, and 6 bases stayed unmatched. Germline V gives CDR1 SGHRS, CDR2 YFSETQ. DNA for the CDR3: TGCGCCAGCAGCCCGGGACAGGGGGGACTGACCCAGTACTTC. Its protein product is CASSPGQGGLTQYF. Combining the CDR3 with reference TRBV5-1 and TRBJ2-5 gives the whole variable domain KAGVTQTPRYLIKTRGQQVTLSCSPISGHRSVSWYQQTPGQGLQFLFEYFSETQRNKGNFPGRFSGRQFSNSRSEMNVSTLELGDSALYLCASSPGQGGLTQYFGPGTRLLVL.

This clone has a single count. The rearrangement uses TRBV4-3 and TRBJ2-1; TRBD2 matches 12 bases. The ends lost 4 bases at V and 7 bases at J; junction bases unmatched: 11. This CDR3 has 17 amino acids. From germline, CDR1 is LGHNA and CDR2 YSLEER. CDR3 region: CASSLARPGLAGNEQFF. The CDR3 DNA is TGCGCCAGCAGCCTCGCTAGACCGGGACTAGCGGGTAATGAGCAGTTCTTC.

This chain joins TRBV4-3 and TRBJ2-7; 10 positions agree with TRBD1. CDR1 LGHNA and CDR2 YSLEER come from the germline V gene. CDR3 length equals 14 residues. With V trimmed by 5 bases and J by 3 bases, 4 bases remained unmatched. In DNA, the CDR3 is TGCGCCAGCAGCTTCGGACAGGGGGACTACGAGCAGTACTTC. Amino acids: CASSFGQGDYEQYF.

This chain joins TRBV19 and TRBJ1-1; D is undetermined. The V gene lost 5 bases and the J gene lost 0 bases, with 7 bases spanning the gap. Germline V CDR1 and CDR2: LNHDA, SQIVND (reference sequence). This CDR3 region has 13 residues. This CDR3 reads CASSPYMNTEAFF. Here the CDR3 DNA reads TGTGCCAGTAGTCCTTATATGAACACTGAAGCTTTCTTT.

CDR3 nucleotide sequence: TGTGCCAGCAGCCGACGGGGTGAGAGCGGGAGACTGCAAGAGACCCAGTACTTC. The encoded protein is CASSRRGESGRLQETQYF. The rearrangement links TRBV7-6 to TRBJ2-5, with TRBD2 identical over 8 bases. This CDR3 is built from 18 residues. V was clipped by 5 bases and J by 2 bases; unmatched bases: 16. Looked up from germline, CDR1 is SGHVS and CDR2 is FNYEAQ. Using reference TRBV7-6 and TRBJ2-5 for the parts outside the CDR3, the full variable domain is GAGVSQSPRYKVTKRGQDVALRCDPISGHVSLYWYRQALGQGPEFLTYFNYEAQQDKSGLPNDRFSAERPEGSISTLTIQRTEQRDSAMYRCASSRRGESGRLQETQYFGPGTRLLVL.

This chain joins TRBV2 and TRBJ1-2; no clear D. CDR3 length equals 12 residues. Germline values: CDR1 SNHLY, CDR2 FYNNEI. Trimming took off 6 bases at V and 8 bases at J, with 13 bases between the two ends. The CDR3 DNA follows: TGTGCCAGCAGAACCCAGGCGGGGGGCTACACCTTC. It translates to CASRTQAGGYTF. Drawing the rest from reference TRBV2 and TRBJ1-2, the complete variable domain is EPEVTQTPSHQVTQMGQEVILRCVPISNHLYFYWYRQILGQKVEFLVSFYNNEISEKSEIFDDQFSVERPDGSNFTLKIRSTKLEDSAMYFCASRTQAGGYTFGSGTRLTVV.

The chain is built from TRBV6-1 and TRBJ2-6, with 7 bases identical to TRBD2. This CDR3 spans 16 amino acids. Germline V gene data show CDR1 as MNHNS and CDR2 as SASEGT. The ends lost 4 bases at V and 4 bases at J; junction bases unmatched: 7. The CDR3 here is CASSAPGGSGANVLTF. In DNA form, the CDR3 reads TGTGCCAGCAGTGCCCCGGGGGGTTCGGGGGCCAACGTCCTGACTTTC.

The chain carries TRBV2 and TRBJ2-1, with 11 bases fitting TRBD2. The CDR3 runs 15 residues. V trimming: 5 bases; J trimming: 8 bases; junction bases outside the gene matches: 8. Germline lookup yields CDR1 SNHLY and CDR2 FYNNEI. In DNA, the CDR3 is TGTGCCAGCAGTCGCCCTAGCGGGGGGCGGGATGAGCAGTTCTTC. Translating it yields CASSRPSGGRDEQFF.

This sequence joins TRBV15 and TRBJ2-1; D possibly corresponds to TRBD1 (5 bases). CDR1 LNHNV and CDR2 YYDKDF come from the germline V gene (reference sequence). The CDR3 has 16 amino acids. The V gene lost 0 bases and the J gene lost 6 bases, with 15 bases spanning the gap. CDR3 residues: CATSRDVQGPGNEQFF. The CDR3, as DNA: TGTGCCACCAGCAGAGATGTGCAGGGCCCTGGCAATGAGCAGTTCTTC.

This chain uses TRBV4-1 with TRBJ2-1; D might be TRBD1 (7 bases). Trimming stripped 6 bases from V and 3 bases from J, with 15 bases between. The germline V gene has CDR1 MGHRA and CDR2 YSYEKL. The CDR3 has 15 amino acids. CDR3 DNA: TGCGCCAGCAGTCTAGCAGGGGGGCTCTACAATGAGCAGTTCTTC. This sequence encodes CASSLAGGLYNEQFF.

V and J are TRBV9 and TRBJ1-6; a possible D gene is TRBD1 (6 bases). The CDR3 sequence is 15 residues long. Trimming pared 0 bases from V and 10 bases from J, leaving 14 bases between. From germline, CDR1 is SGDLS and CDR2 YYNGEE. This CDR3 reads CASSVAQGMDSPLHF. The CDR3 DNA reads TGTGCCAGCAGCGTAGCTCAGGGGATGGACTCACCCCTCCACTTT.

This rearrangement joins TRBV10-3 to TRBJ2-7; D possibly corresponds to TRBD2 (5 bases). Trimming stripped 2 bases from V and 3 bases from J, with 11 bases between. The CDR3 runs 14 residues. Per germline, CDR1 ENHRY and CDR2 SYGVKD. The CDR3 region has the DNA TGTGCCATCAGTGAGGAGGGTAAGGGCTACGAGCAGTACTTC. Its protein is CAISEEGKGYEQYF.

In its sample, this clone was seen a few times. This chain links TRBV29-1 with TRBJ2-2, with TRBD2 identical over 8 bases. CDR1 and CDR2 (germline): SQVTM, ANQGSEA. V lost 4 bases, J lost 4 bases, and 8 bases stayed unmatched. This CDR3 has 15 residues. The CDR3 DNA sequence: TGCAGCGTTGCCGGCGGGAGGTCGAGCACCGGGGAGCTGTTTTTT. Translation gives CSVAGGRSSTGELFF.

The chain is built from TRBV27 and TRBJ1-5; D may be TRBD1 (5 bases). This CDR3 is built from 15 residues. V was clipped by 2 bases and J by 5 bases, with 13 bases between them. CDR1 and CDR2 (germline): MNHEY, SMNVEV (reference sequence). This CDR3 reads CASSLTFQGDQPQHF. CDR3 sequence (DNA): TGTGCCAGCAGTTTAACATTCCAGGGCGATCAGCCCCAGCATTTT.

This chain links TRBV4-3 with TRBJ2-1; 8 positions match TRBD2. V lost 0 bases to trimming and J lost 6 bases; unmatched junction nucleotides: 1. This CDR3 comprises 14 residues. Germline CDR1 reads LGHNA; CDR2 reads YSLEER. CDR3 bases: TGCGCCAGCAGCCAAGATAGCGGGATCAATGAGCAGTTCTTC. This encodes CASSQDSGINEQFF.

This clone was seen more than once but under ten times. The chain employs TRBV19 and TRBJ2-5; D is perhaps TRBD1 (6 bases). V shed 4 bases and J shed 4 bases, with 10 bases lying between them. CDR1 LNHDA and CDR2 SQIVND come from the germline V gene (reference sequence). The CDR3 is made up of 13 amino acids. CDR3 region: CASSKNRAETQYF. In DNA form, the CDR3 reads TGTGCCAGTAGTAAAAACAGGGCAGAGACCCAGTACTTC.

The genes are TRBV13 and TRBJ2-7; D is undetermined. CDR1 is PRHDT and CDR2 is FYEKMQ in the germline V gene (reference sequence). V lost 3 bases and J 2 bases, leaving 5 bases between the germline ends. The CDR3 covers 12 residues. CDR3 sequence: CASSFSPYEQYF. CDR3 nucleotides: TGTGCCAGCAGCTTTTCTCCCTACGAGCAGTACTTC.

The chain recombines TRBV27 with TRBJ1-6; 10 nucleotides line up with TRBD1. Trimming took 7 bases from V and 5 from J; bases not matched to a gene: 14. The CDR3 has 18 residues. The germline V gene has CDR1 MNHEY and CDR2 SMNVEV (reference sequence). CDR3 protein: CASTLLSGTGVNNSPLHF. CDR3 coding DNA: TGTGCCAGCACCCTACTTTCCGGGACAGGGGTGAATAATTCACCCCTCCACTTT.

This rearrangement joins TRBV11-2 to TRBJ1-6, with D unclear. V gave up 1 base and J gave up 7 bases, with 5 bases separating them. Germline CDR1 reads SGHAT; CDR2 reads FQNNGV. The CDR3 is made up of 13 amino acids. This CDR3 reads CASSLVSNSPLHF. The CDR3 DNA follows: TGTGCCAGCAGCTTAGTCTCCAATTCACCCCTCCACTTT.